Below, 2 T cell receptor beta chains from the same sample are listed, as sequenced in a study of blood T cells in healthy people across ages. Primers used in a second PCR of about 6 to 11 cycles were a sample-barcoded 5' primer and a J-beta primer mix. TCRdb analysed the 5' RACE reads with MiXCR anew, one entry per CDR3 protein. The table shows about 1.4 million distinct CDR3 sequences, with 59% occurring only once. Sequencing was carried out using blood. These receptor sequences come from a man aged 18 to 29 in good health.

The CDR3 region is CASSARGLSSYNEQFF. The CDR3 nucleotides are TGTGCCAGCAGTGCCAGAGGACTGAGCTCCTACAATGAGCAGTTCTTC. The J gene is TRBJ2-1, the V gene TRBV6-1; weak D call: TRBD2 (5 bases). This CDR3 region has 16 residues. Trimming cost V 4 bases and J 0 bases, with 13 bases left between them. Per germline, CDR1 MNHNS and CDR2 SASEGT.

This clonotype was recorded once. The chain joins TRBV6-5 to TRBJ1-2; 10 nucleotides agree with TRBD1. V gave up 7 bases and J gave up 2 bases; unmatched junction bases: 10. This CDR3 region has 16 residues. Per germline, CDR1 MNHEY and CDR2 SVGAGI. The CDR3 region has the DNA TGTGCCAGCAAACCTAGGCTGGGACAGGGGAACTATGGCTACACCTTC. It encodes CASKPRLGQGNYGYTF.